These 27 T cell receptor beta chains came from one sample sequenced in a study of blood T cells in healthy people across ages. A second about 7 to 12 cycle PCR used barcoded and J-beta primers. In TCRdb, the 5' RACE reads were re-called with MiXCR into one record per CDR3 protein. This table has around 1,000,000 distinct CDR3 sequences, about two fifths appearing once. Sequenced: blood. These receptors were obtained from a man aged 18 to 29 in good health.

As concerns this clonotype: It may be a read error: a sequence one base away is much more abundant. The genes are TRBV12-3 or TRBV12-4 and TRBJ2-3; 8 bases are shared with TRBD2. CDR3 length equals 16 residues. Unmatched junction bases numbered 13, after V lost 6 bases and J lost 5 bases. The CDR3 is CASRAEPGRGGDTQYF. CDR3 DNA sequence: TGTGCCAGCAGGGCAGAACCGGGACGGGGGGGAGATACGCAGTATTTT.

This clonotype was seen only a few times. The V gene is TRBV4-1, the J gene TRBJ1-2; no clear D. Trimming removed 3 bases from V and 8 bases from J, with 13 bases in between. Germline CDR1 MGHRA, CDR2 YSYEKL. This CDR3 contains 13 residues. The CDR3 DNA is TGCGCCAGCAGCCACCCGTACTCTGGGGGCTACACCTTC. Translation: CASSHPYSGGYTF.

The chain couples TRBV4-3 to TRBJ2-4; D perhaps matches TRBD2 (6 bases). This CDR3 comprises 13 residues. The V and J ends lost 1 base and 13 bases respectively, with 14 bases between them. Germline loops: CDR1 LGHNA, CDR2 YSLEER. The DNA for the CDR3 is TGCGCCAGCAGCCAAGGGAGGGTCAAGGAGCAGTACTTC. Encoded protein: CASSQGRVKEQYF.

This clonotype was counted a few times. The rearrangement joins TRBV7-9 to TRBJ1-2, with D perhaps matching TRBD1 (5 bases). V was pared by 3 bases and J by 10 bases, with 12 bases between. CDR3 length: 12 amino acids. Germline lookup yields CDR1 SEHNR and CDR2 FQNEAQ (reference sequence). The CDR3 here is CASSFSGDDYTF. CDR3 in DNA: TGTGCCAGCAGCTTTTCGGGGGACGACTACACCTTC.

The chain's CDR3 is CASSPDWGSSYNEQFF. The CDR3 coding sequence is TGTGCCAGCAGCCCCGATTGGGGTAGCTCCTACAATGAGCAGTTCTTC. The J gene is TRBJ2-1, the V gene TRBV7-9, with D hard to call. The V gene's germline CDR1 is SEHNR and CDR2 FQNEAQ (reference sequence). V was clipped by 5 bases and J by 0 bases, with 14 bases between them. The CDR3 length is 16 residues.

The J gene is TRBJ2-3, the V gene TRBV7-2, with 10 bases aligning to TRBD2. Losses at the gene ends were 1 base for V and 0 bases for J; bases not matched to a gene: 7. Germline V gene lookup returns CDR1 SGHTA and CDR2 FQGNSA. The CDR3 runs to 18 residues. CDR3 residues: CASSLVASGGLSTDTQYF. The CDR3 DNA is TGTGCCAGCAGCTTAGTGGCTAGCGGGGGCCTTAGCACAGATACGCAGTATTTT.

The chain links TRBV29-1 to TRBJ1-2; 7 bases map to TRBD1. This CDR3 is built from 11 residues. Germline V CDR1 and CDR2: SQVTM, ANQGSEA. After removal of 7 bases from V and 8 bases from J, the junction contained 7 bases not matched to a gene. This chain's CDR3 is CSAMTGKGYTF. The CDR3 DNA sequence: TGCAGCGCTATGACAGGGAAAGGCTACACCTTC.

This clonotype was recorded only once. A much more abundant neighbour one base away suggests this may be a read error. This chain connects TRBV5-1 to TRBJ2-5, with TRBD2 matching 8 bases. The CDR3 contains 16 residues. Germline lookup yields CDR1 SGHRS and CDR2 YFSETQ. V lost 4 bases to trimming and J lost 11 bases; unmatched junction nucleotides: 19. The CDR3 coding sequence is TGCGCCAGCAGCGCTTCTTCCGGGACGGGAGGGAATGAGCAGTACTTC. Translated, it gives CASSASSGTGGNEQYF.

V gene TRBV27 combines with J gene TRBJ2-2; maybe TRBD1 (6 bases). Germline CDR1 reads MNHEY; CDR2 reads SMNVEV (reference sequence). V lost 7 bases and J lost 0, with 9 bases in between. The CDR3 runs 14 residues. The chain's CDR3 is CASTQGPNTGELFF. DNA of the CDR3: TGTGCCAGCACACAGGGTCCGAACACCGGGGAGCTGTTTTTT.

This clonotype has just a few counts. The chain joins TRBV27 to TRBJ2-5, with TRBD1 matching over 7 bases. The CDR3 length is 15 residues. The trim removed 5 bases at V and 5 bases at J, leaving 11 bases unmatched. The germline V gene has CDR1 MNHEY and CDR2 SMNVEV (reference sequence). CDR3 coding DNA: TGTGCCAGCAGTATAGAAGGGGGCCGATTTGAGACCCAGTACTTC. It yields the protein CASSIEGGRFETQYF.

The chain has TRBV5-1 and TRBJ1-4; D gene unclear. Germline loops: CDR1 SGHRS, CDR2 YFSETQ. The CDR3 covers 15 residues. V lost 6 bases and J lost 8, with 20 bases in between. In DNA, the CDR3 is TGCGCCAGCAAGGAGGGAGTCCTCGGGGAAGAAAAACTGTTTTTT. Its translation is CASKEGVLGEEKLFF.

This clonotype has a handful of counts. V is TRBV5-1 and J is TRBJ2-7, with TRBD1 identical over 9 bases. The junction had 8 bases not matched to a gene; V was cut back by 4 bases and J by 6 bases. The germline gives CDR1 SGHRS, CDR2 YFSETQ. The CDR3 is 14 amino acids. CDR3 sequence: CASSPGQGFGEQYF. Written as DNA, the CDR3 is TGCGCCAGCAGCCCTGGACAGGGGTTCGGCGAGCAGTACTTC.

Ten or more counts support this clonotype. The chain is built from TRBV6-2 or TRBV6-3 and TRBJ2-7; 8 positions agree with TRBD1. The J segment lost 0 bases and the V segment lost 6 bases, leaving 7 bases of the junction unmatched. This CDR3 is 15 amino acids long. Per the germline V gene, CDR1 is MNHEY and CDR2 is SVGEGT. CDR3 residues: CASSSGTGRSYEQYF. CDR3 nucleotide sequence: TGTGCCAGCAGCTCCGGGACAGGTCGCTCCTACGAGCAGTACTTC.

A few counts support this clonotype. The chain carries TRBV7-9 and TRBJ1-1, with TRBD1 matching over 7 bases. The CDR3 spans 17 residues. The V gene's germline CDR1 is SEHNR and CDR2 FQNEAQ (reference sequence). V shed 1 base, J shed 1 base, and the junction held 9 bases outside the gene matches. The DNA for the CDR3 is TGTGCCAGCAGCTTAGAGAGGGGGCTAGGACGGAACACTGAAGCTTTCTTT. Translation: CASSLERGLGRNTEAFF. Full variable domain (missing parts from reference TRBV7-9 and TRBJ1-1): DTGVSQNPRHKITKRGQNVTFRCDPISEHNRLYWYRQTLGQGPEFLTYFQNEAQLEKSRLLSDRFSAERPKGSFSTLEIQRTEQGDSAMYLCASSLERGLGRNTEAFFGQGTRLTVV.

CDR3 sequence: CASSEFNGGAMNTEAFF. DNA of the CDR3: TGTGCCAGCAGTGAATTCAACGGAGGGGCCATGAACACTGAAGCTTTCTTT. The gene calls are TRBV25-1 and TRBJ1-1; tentative D call: TRBD1 (5 bases). The CDR3 consists of 17 residues. Per germline, CDR1 MGHDK and CDR2 SYGVNS. Trimming shortened V by 1 base and J by 0 bases, and 15 bases separated the two germline ends.

The sample holds a few counts of this clonotype. This chain joins TRBV28 and TRBJ1-2; no clear D gene. V was shortened by 5 bases and J by 2 bases, with 6 bases between the two germline ends. The CDR3 length is 12 residues. Looked up from germline, CDR1 is MDHEN and CDR2 is SYDVKM. In nucleotides, the CDR3 is TGTGCCAGCAGTGGGGAGAACTATGGCTACACCTTC. This codes for CASSGENYGYTF.

The chain combines TRBV11-3 with TRBJ2-1, with 12 nucleotides matching TRBD1. V lost 6 bases and J lost 7; bases outside the gene matches: 7. The CDR3 length is 15 residues. CDR1 and CDR2 (germline): SGHNT, YENEEA. The CDR3 sequence is CASRLGTGGQNEQFF. The CDR3 DNA is TGTGCCAGCAGGCTTGGGACAGGGGGCCAGAATGAGCAGTTCTTC.

The chain combines TRBV25-1 with TRBJ1-4; D remains ambiguous. Looked up from germline, CDR1 is MGHDK and CDR2 is SYGVNS. This CDR3 comprises 16 residues. V gave up 2 bases and J gave up 3 bases, with 13 bases separating them. This CDR3 reads CASSEGWLTPNEKLFF. CDR3 coding DNA: TGTGCCAGCAGTGAAGGATGGCTTACTCCTAATGAAAAACTGTTTTTT.

The V and J genes are TRBV6-1 and TRBJ2-1; the D is unclear. V dropped 2 bases and J dropped 6 bases, with 23 bases sitting between them. Per the germline V gene, CDR1 is MNHNS and CDR2 is SASEGT. The CDR3 covers 18 residues. Here the CDR3 DNA reads TGTGCCAGCAGTGAATTCCACGGTCCGGCCCTCTACGGCAATGAGCAGTTCTTC. Protein product: CASSEFHGPALYGNEQFF.

The rearrangement joins TRBV12-5 to TRBJ2-7, with unresolved D. Trimming took 6 bases from V and 3 from J, leaving 15 bases between them. CDR1 is LGHNT, CDR2 FRNRAP, per germline. The CDR3 runs to 14 residues. The CDR3 loop reads CASGFPPRSYEQYF. DNA for the CDR3: TGTGCTAGTGGCTTCCCGCCTCGGAGCTACGAGCAGTACTTC.

The V call is TRBV6-2 or TRBV6-3, the J call TRBJ2-3; D is possibly TRBD2 (5 bases). Germline V gene data show CDR1 as MNHEY and CDR2 as SVGEGT. CDR3 size: 12 residues. Trimming pared 6 bases from V and 6 bases from J, leaving 10 bases between. As DNA, the CDR3 is TGTGCCAGCAGGAGGGCTGCTGATACGCAGTATTTT. Its translation: CASRRAADTQYF.

This chain connects TRBV5-1 to TRBJ2-3; 8 positions match TRBD2. CDR1 SGHRS and CDR2 YFSETQ come from the germline V gene. The CDR3 is 16 amino acids. Trimming at V came to 2 bases and at J to 0 bases, leaving 5 bases not matched to a gene. For the CDR3, the DNA is TGCGCCAGCAGCTTCGGGGGGGGCCCTAGCACAGATACGCAGTATTTT. It translates to CASSFGGGPSTDTQYF.

This chain uses TRBV20-1 with TRBJ1-6; D gene ambiguous. V was pared by 3 bases and J by 7 bases, with 16 bases between. The CDR3 runs 15 residues. From germline, CDR1 is DFQATT and CDR2 SNEGSKA (reference sequence). The CDR3 DNA reads TGCAGTGCTAGGGACGGATCCCACCTAAATTCACCCCTCCACTTT. This sequence encodes CSARDGSHLNSPLHF.

This clonotype has a single count. The chain employs TRBV7-2 and TRBJ2-1; TRBD1 matches at 9 bases. The CDR3 totals 18 residues. CDR1 is SGHTA and CDR2 is FQGNSA in the germline V gene. The trim removed 5 bases at V and 9 bases at J, leaving 20 bases unmatched. As DNA, the CDR3 is TGTGCCAGCAGCGTTAGGGGGGACAGGGTTCGGTTTCACGTTGAGCAGTTCTTC. Its translation is CASSVRGDRVRFHVEQFF.

The chain recombines TRBV6-6 with TRBJ1-2; TRBD1 matches at 7 bases. V shed 11 bases, J shed 7 bases, and the junction held 7 bases outside the gene matches. This CDR3 region has 11 residues. Germline V CDR1 and CDR2: MNHNY, SVGAGI (reference sequence). The CDR3 here is CAGEGATGYTF. The CDR3 DNA is TGTGCCGGTGAGGGGGCGACTGGCTACACCTTC.

This clonotype was found once. This may be a read error, as it is one base from a much larger clone. CDR3 loop: CSASRVLGSYNEQFF. In DNA form, the CDR3 reads TGCAGTGCTAGTCGGGTGCTGGGCTCCTACAATGAGCAGTTCTTC. The J gene is TRBJ2-1, the V gene TRBV20-1, with D unclear. V lost 3 bases, J lost 0 bases, and 12 bases lay in between. CDR1 is DFQATT and CDR2 is SNEGSKA in the germline V gene (reference sequence). The CDR3 sequence is 15 residues long.

This clonotype turned up a few times. The chain links TRBV5-5 to TRBJ1-6, with D unclear. This CDR3 has 14 amino acids. CDR1 SGHKS and CDR2 YYEKEE come from the germline V gene (reference sequence). The ends were cut back, 0 bases at V and 9 bases at J, with 10 bases in the middle. CDR3 bases: TGTGCCAGCAGCTTGGAGGGTGGATTTTCACCCCTCCACTTT. The encoded protein is CASSLEGGFSPLHF.